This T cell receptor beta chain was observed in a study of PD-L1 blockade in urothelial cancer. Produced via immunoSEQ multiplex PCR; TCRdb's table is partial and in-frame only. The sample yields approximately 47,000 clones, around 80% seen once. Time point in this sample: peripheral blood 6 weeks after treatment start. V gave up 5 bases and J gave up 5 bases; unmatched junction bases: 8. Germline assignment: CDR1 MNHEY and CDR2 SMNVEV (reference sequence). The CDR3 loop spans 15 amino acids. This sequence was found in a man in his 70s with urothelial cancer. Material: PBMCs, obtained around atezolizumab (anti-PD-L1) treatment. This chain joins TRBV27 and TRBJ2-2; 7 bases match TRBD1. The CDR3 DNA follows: TGTGCCAGCAGTCCCCGACAGGGCTGGACCGGGGAGCTGTTTTTT. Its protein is CASSPRQGWTGELFF.